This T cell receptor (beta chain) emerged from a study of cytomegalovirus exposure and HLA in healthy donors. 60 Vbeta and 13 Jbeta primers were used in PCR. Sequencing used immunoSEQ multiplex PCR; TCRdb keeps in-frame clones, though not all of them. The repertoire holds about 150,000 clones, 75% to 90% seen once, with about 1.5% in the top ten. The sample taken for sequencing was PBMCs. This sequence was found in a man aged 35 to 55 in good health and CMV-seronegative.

The CDR3 coding sequence is TGTGCCAGCAACCTAGCACCTAGCTACGAGCAGTACTTC. This gives the protein CASNLAPSYEQYF. The V call is TRBV2, the J call TRBJ2-7, with a possible D match to TRBD2 (5 bases). Germline loops: CDR1 SNHLY, CDR2 FYNNEI. The CDR3 consists of 13 residues. V lost 7 bases and J 3 bases, leaving 13 bases between the germline ends.